One sample yielded the 23 T cell receptor beta chains listed below, sequenced in a study of neurological immune-mediated disorders. TCRdb reprocessed the 5' RACE reads with MiXCR, giving one entry per CDR3 protein. The sample carries some 28,000 distinct CDR3 sequences, about 6.2% recorded once. Sequencing input: PBMCs. These receptors came from a woman between 45 and 60 years old in good health.

This clonotype was recorded many times. V is TRBV7-2 and J is TRBJ2-7; the match to TRBD2 covers 7 bases. CDR1 SGHTA and CDR2 FQGNSA come from the germline V gene. The CDR3 length is 14 residues. With V trimmed by 9 bases and J by 6 bases, 14 bases remained unmatched. The CDR3 nucleotides are TGTGCCAGTAACCTGGGGGGGAGCTCGACCGAGCAGTACTTC. It is translated as CASNLGGSSTEQYF.

The CDR3 DNA sequence: TGTGCCAGCAGTTTGGGCAGATCGAACACTGAAGCTTTCTTT. Translating it yields CASSLGRSNTEAFF. The chain joins TRBV28 to TRBJ1-1; D uncertain. Trimming left V 3 bases short and J 1 base short, with 9 bases between. This CDR3 spans 14 amino acids. Germline loops: CDR1 MDHEN, CDR2 SYDVKM.

This clonotype occurred many times. The genes are TRBV5-1 and TRBJ2-5, with D hard to call. The CDR3 length is 13 residues. Trimming shortened V by 2 bases and J by 5 bases, and 10 bases separated the two germline ends. CDR1 SGHRS and CDR2 YFSETQ come from the germline V gene. The CDR3 spells CASSLDFTETQYF. CDR3 nucleotides: TGCGCCAGCAGCTTAGACTTCACGGAGACCCAGTACTTC.

This clonotype was recorded at least ten times. This rearrangement joins TRBV29-1 to TRBJ2-1; D is unresolved. The CDR3 runs to 11 residues. With 3 bases removed from V and 6 bases from J, the gap between germline ends came to 6 bases. Germline V gives CDR1 SQVTM, CDR2 ANQGSEA. Here the CDR3 DNA reads TGCAGCGTTGAGTTAGGCAATGAGCAGTTCTTC. Its protein is CSVELGNEQFF.

This clonotype was seen ten or more times. This rearrangement joins TRBV12-3 or TRBV12-4 to TRBJ1-5; D call uncertain. V lost 7 bases, J lost 7 bases, and 11 bases lay in between. There are 12 residues in the CDR3. The CDR3 DNA follows: TGTGCCAGCACCAAGTGGGCCCAGCCCCAGCATTTT. Translating gives CASTKWAQPQHF.

By proportion, this clonotype is medium-sized. The chain employs TRBV9 and TRBJ1-4; no clear D gene. The CDR3 spans 16 residues. Germline V lookup: CDR1 SGDLS, CDR2 YYNGEE. The V gene lost 3 bases and the J gene lost 0 bases, with 12 bases spanning the gap. The DNA of the CDR3 is TGTGCCAGCAGCGAAAGCCCCCTTTCAACTAATGAAAAACTGTTTTTT. Translating it yields CASSESPLSTNEKLFF.

Ten or more counts support this clonotype. V usage is TRBV5-1 and J usage is TRBJ2-1; D not certain. The germline CDR1 and CDR2 sequences are SGHRS and YFSETQ. Trimming removed 0 bases at V and 4 bases at J, with 8 bases between. The CDR3 is 14 residues long. Here the CDR3 DNA reads TGCGCCAGCAGCTTGGCTGGGTTTTACAATGAGCAGTTCTTC. Its protein product is CASSLAGFYNEQFF. The complete variable domain, with remaining parts taken from reference TRBV5-1 and TRBJ2-1, reads KAGVTQTPRYLIKTRGQQVTLSCSPISGHRSVSWYQQTPGQGLQFLFEYFSETQRNKGNFPGRFSGRQFSNSRSEMNVSTLELGDSALYLCASSLAGFYNEQFFGPGTRLTVL.

This clonotype has at least ten counts. The genes are TRBV20-1 and TRBJ2-2, with 11 nucleotides matching TRBD2. J gave up 4 bases and V 3 bases, and 4 bases lay outside the gene matches. The CDR3 spans 15 residues. Germline lookup yields CDR1 DFQATT and CDR2 SNEGSKA (reference sequence). Here the CDR3 DNA reads TGCAGTGCTAGTCCCACTAGCGGGAGCACCGGGGAGCTGTTTTTT. Translating it yields CSASPTSGSTGELFF.

This clonotype has at least ten counts. A read error may account for a junction end that differs from germline. Here the CDR3 DNA reads TGTGTCAGCAGTGACAGCGGGAGAAACCCCTACAATGAGCAGTTCTTC. Its translation is CVSSDSGRNPYNEQFF. V and J are TRBV25-1 and TRBJ2-1, with 8 positions matching TRBD2. CDR1 and CDR2 (germline): MGHDK, SYGVNS. This CDR3 spans 16 amino acids.

This clonotype was counted ten times or more. The chain carries TRBV24-1 and TRBJ2-2; no firm D call. Trimming pared 5 bases from V and 9 bases from J, leaving 12 bases between. The germline CDR1 and CDR2 sequences are KGHDR and SFDVKD. This CDR3 comprises 13 residues. CDR3 coding DNA: TGTGCCACCAGTGCTTCCCCACCCCGGGAGCTGTTTTTT. Encoded protein: CATSASPPRELFF.

This clonotype appeared many times. This chain connects TRBV7-9 to TRBJ2-7; possible D gene TRBD1, 5 bases. The germline gives CDR1 SEHNR, CDR2 FQNEAQ (reference sequence). The CDR3 spans 12 residues. Trimming removed 3 bases from V and 6 bases from J, with 9 bases in between. The CDR3 bases are TGTGCCAGCAGCTTTCAGGGTGGCGAGCAGTACTTC. It encodes CASSFQGGEQYF.

The sample holds many counts of this clonotype. This chain joins TRBV20-1 and TRBJ1-6; no firm D call. CDR1 and CDR2 (germline): DFQATT, SNEGSKA (reference sequence). CDR3 size: 16 residues. V shed 0 bases and J shed 6 bases, with 15 bases lying between them. The CDR3 region has the DNA TGCAGTGCTAGAGATCGAAGAGTTTTATTTAATTCACCCCTCCACTTT. Translating it yields CSARDRRVLFNSPLHF.

This clonotype was seen many times. The chain is built from TRBV11-2 and TRBJ2-1; 8 positions agree with TRBD2. Germline V gene data show CDR1 as SGHAT and CDR2 as FQNNGV. This CDR3 region has 15 residues. The ends lost 5 bases at V and 6 bases at J; junction bases unmatched: 9. DNA for the CDR3: TGTGCCAGCAGCCTAGCGGGCCTGACCCGCAATGAGCAGTTCTTC. Protein product: CASSLAGLTRNEQFF.

This clonotype was seen repeatedly, ten times or more. The chain recombines TRBV2 with TRBJ1-6; 8 bases agree with TRBD1. The CDR3 totals 14 residues. CDR1 and CDR2 from the germline V gene are SNHLY and FYNNEI. V lost 7 bases and J lost 9; bases outside the gene matches: 8. As DNA, the CDR3 is TGTGCCAGCATGGTCCAGGGGGCTGGTTCACCCCTCCACTTT. It is translated as CASMVQGAGSPLHF.

The chain links TRBV5-1 to TRBJ2-7, with a possible D match to TRBD1 (5 bases). Germline V gives CDR1 SGHRS, CDR2 YFSETQ. Trimming removed 3 bases from V and 3 bases from J, with 13 bases in between. The CDR3 spans 14 residues. The CDR3 DNA sequence: TGCGCCAGCAGCTCCGTGGGGCAGGACTACGAGCAGTACTTC. It specifies CASSSVGQDYEQYF.

There are many counts of this clonotype. This rearrangement joins TRBV5-1 to TRBJ2-3, with D perhaps TRBD1 or TRBD2 (5 bases each). This CDR3 region has 15 residues. Germline values: CDR1 SGHRS, CDR2 YFSETQ. Trimming cost V 4 bases and J 6 bases, with 18 bases left between them. CDR3: CASSQGPVGVDTQYF. Here the CDR3 DNA reads TGCGCCAGCAGCCAGGGACCCGTAGGTGTGGATACGCAGTATTTT.

By proportion, this clonotype is medium-sized. The chain has TRBV12-3 or TRBV12-4 and TRBJ1-1; D is ambiguous. V lost 6 bases and J 6 bases, leaving 14 bases between the germline ends. There are 13 residues in the CDR3. The CDR3 DNA is TGTGCCAGCAGCTTAACATCGGTCGCTGAAGCTTTCTTT. Its protein product is CASSLTSVAEAFF.

V and J are TRBV10-2 and TRBJ2-2; no reliable D call. Germline V gene data show CDR1 as WSHSY and CDR2 as SAAADI. Trimming left V 0 bases short and J 1 base short, with 3 bases between. The CDR3 spans 14 residues. The chain's CDR3 is CASSESGNTGELFF. CDR3 nucleotide sequence: TGCGCCAGCAGTGAGTCTGGGAACACCGGGGAGCTGTTTTTT.

This clonotype was picked up one time. The rearrangement uses TRBV30 and TRBJ1-4; D unclear. Germline V gene lookup returns CDR1 GTSNPN and CDR2 SVGIG (reference sequence). The CDR3 is 14 amino acids. Trimming took off 4 bases at V and 2 bases at J, with 11 bases between the two ends. The CDR3 DNA follows: TGTGCCTGGAATAGGGTGGGGACTAATGAAAAACTGTTTTTT. It is translated as CAWNRVGTNEKLFF.

This clonotype occurred many times. V is TRBV7-2 and J is TRBJ2-3, with 12 bases matching TRBD2. V was clipped by 4 bases and J by 5 bases; unmatched bases: 4. The CDR3 loop spans 15 amino acids. CDR1 is SGHTA, CDR2 FQGNSA, per germline. CDR3 coding DNA: TGTGCCAGCAGCTACCGGACTAGCGGGGTAGATACGCAGTATTTT. Its translation is CASSYRTSGVDTQYF.

In its sample, this clonotype was seen many times. The chain carries TRBV7-3 and TRBJ1-4, with no clear D. This CDR3 has 15 residues. Germline assignment: CDR1 SGHTA and CDR2 FQGTGA. V was trimmed by 2 bases and J by 1 base, leaving 8 bases between them. The CDR3 DNA follows: TGTGCCAGCAGCTTATCAGGTGGAACTAATGAAAAACTGTTTTTT. Its translation: CASSLSGGTNEKLFF.

In its sample, this clonotype was seen many times. This chain joins TRBV11-2 and TRBJ2-5; D ambiguous. CDR1 is SGHAT, CDR2 FQNNGV, per germline. There are 15 residues in the CDR3. Trimming removed 1 base at V and 2 bases at J, with 11 bases between. DNA of the CDR3: TGTGCCAGCAGCTTAGGTGGACCCGTGCAAGAGACCCAGTACTTC. It yields the protein CASSLGGPVQETQYF.

Ten or more counts support this clonotype. The genes are TRBV5-1 and TRBJ1-5; 10 bases align to TRBD1. The germline V gene has CDR1 SGHRS and CDR2 YFSETQ. CDR3 size: 16 residues. Trimming removed 0 bases from V and 7 bases from J; junction bases left unmatched: 7. The CDR3 bases are TGCGCCAGCAGCTTGGGTCCGGACAGGGGGGGCCAGCCCCAGCATTTT. Translated, it gives CASSLGPDRGGQPQHF.